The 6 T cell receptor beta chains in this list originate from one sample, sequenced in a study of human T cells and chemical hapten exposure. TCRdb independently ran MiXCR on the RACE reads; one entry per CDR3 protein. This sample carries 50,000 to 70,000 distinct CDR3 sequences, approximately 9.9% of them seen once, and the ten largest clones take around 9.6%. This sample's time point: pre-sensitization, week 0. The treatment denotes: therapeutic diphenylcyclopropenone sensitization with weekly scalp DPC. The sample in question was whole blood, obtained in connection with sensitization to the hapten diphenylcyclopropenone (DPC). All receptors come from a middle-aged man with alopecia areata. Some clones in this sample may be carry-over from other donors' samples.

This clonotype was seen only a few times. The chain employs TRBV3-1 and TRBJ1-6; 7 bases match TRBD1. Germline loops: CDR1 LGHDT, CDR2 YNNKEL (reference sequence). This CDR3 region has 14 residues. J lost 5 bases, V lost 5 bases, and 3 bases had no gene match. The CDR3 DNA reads TGTGCCAGCAGCGGGGGACAGAATAATTCACCCCTCCACTTT. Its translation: CASSGGQNNSPLHF.

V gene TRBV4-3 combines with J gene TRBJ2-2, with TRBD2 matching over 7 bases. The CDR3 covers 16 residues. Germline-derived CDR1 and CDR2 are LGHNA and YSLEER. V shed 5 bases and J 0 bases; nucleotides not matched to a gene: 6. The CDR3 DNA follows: TGCGCCAGCAGCGAAGGGGAGGGGACGAACACCGGGGAGCTGTTTTTT. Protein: CASSEGEGTNTGELFF.

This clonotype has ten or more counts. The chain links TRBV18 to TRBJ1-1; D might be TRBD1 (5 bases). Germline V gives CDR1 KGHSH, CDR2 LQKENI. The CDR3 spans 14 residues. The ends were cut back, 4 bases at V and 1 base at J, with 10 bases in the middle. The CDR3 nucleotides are TGTGCCAGCTCACAGGGACCTTCGAACACTGAAGCTTTCTTT. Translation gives CASSQGPSNTEAFF.

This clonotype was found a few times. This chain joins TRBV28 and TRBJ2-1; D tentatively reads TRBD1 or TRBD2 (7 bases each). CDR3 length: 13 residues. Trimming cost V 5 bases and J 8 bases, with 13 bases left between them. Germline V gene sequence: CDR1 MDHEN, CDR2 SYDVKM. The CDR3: CASSAQGGYEQFF. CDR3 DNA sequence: TGTGCCAGCAGTGCCCAGGGGGGGTATGAGCAGTTCTTC.

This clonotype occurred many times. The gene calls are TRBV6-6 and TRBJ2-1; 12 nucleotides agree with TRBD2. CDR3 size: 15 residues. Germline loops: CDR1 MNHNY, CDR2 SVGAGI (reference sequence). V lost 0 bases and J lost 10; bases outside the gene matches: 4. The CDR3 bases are TGTGCCAGCAGTTACTCGACTAGCGGGAGTGGCGAGCAGTTCTTC. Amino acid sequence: CASSYSTSGSGEQFF.

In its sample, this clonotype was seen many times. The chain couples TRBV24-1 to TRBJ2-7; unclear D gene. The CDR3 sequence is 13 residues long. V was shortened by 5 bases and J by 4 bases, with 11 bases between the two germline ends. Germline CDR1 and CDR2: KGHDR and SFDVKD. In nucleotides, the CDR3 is TGTGCCACCAGTGTGTCCGGAGAGTACGAGCAGTACTTC. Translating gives CATSVSGEYEQYF.